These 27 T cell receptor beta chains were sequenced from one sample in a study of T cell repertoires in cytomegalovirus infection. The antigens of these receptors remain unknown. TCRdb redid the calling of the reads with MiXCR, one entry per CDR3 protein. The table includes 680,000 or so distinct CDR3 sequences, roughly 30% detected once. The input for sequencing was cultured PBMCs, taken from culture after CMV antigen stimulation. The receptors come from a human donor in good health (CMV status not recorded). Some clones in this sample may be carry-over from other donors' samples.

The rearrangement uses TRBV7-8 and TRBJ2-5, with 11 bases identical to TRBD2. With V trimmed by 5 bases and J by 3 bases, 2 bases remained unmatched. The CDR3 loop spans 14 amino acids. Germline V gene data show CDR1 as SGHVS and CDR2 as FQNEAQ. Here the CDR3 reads CASSPTSGKETQYF. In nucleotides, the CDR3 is TGTGCCAGCAGCCCGACTAGCGGGAAAGAGACCCAGTACTTC.

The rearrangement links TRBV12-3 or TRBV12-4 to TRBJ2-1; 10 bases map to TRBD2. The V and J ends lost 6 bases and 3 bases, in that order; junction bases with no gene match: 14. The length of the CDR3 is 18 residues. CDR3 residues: CASSLGLAGEGVYNEQFF. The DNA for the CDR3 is TGTGCCAGCAGCCTCGGTCTAGCGGGAGAGGGGGTCTACAATGAGCAGTTCTTC.

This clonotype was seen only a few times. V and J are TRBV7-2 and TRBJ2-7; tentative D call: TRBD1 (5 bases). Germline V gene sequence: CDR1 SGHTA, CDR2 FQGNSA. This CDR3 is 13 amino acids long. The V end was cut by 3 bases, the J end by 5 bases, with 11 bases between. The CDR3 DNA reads TGTGCCAGCAGCTTCGCCAGGGTCGACGAGCAGTACTTC. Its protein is CASSFARVDEQYF.

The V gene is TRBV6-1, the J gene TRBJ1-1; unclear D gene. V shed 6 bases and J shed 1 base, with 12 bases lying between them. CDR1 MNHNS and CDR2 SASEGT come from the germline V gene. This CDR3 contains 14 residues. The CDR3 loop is CASSRGGWNTEAFF. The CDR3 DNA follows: TGTGCCAGCAGCCGAGGAGGTTGGAACACTGAAGCTTTCTTT.

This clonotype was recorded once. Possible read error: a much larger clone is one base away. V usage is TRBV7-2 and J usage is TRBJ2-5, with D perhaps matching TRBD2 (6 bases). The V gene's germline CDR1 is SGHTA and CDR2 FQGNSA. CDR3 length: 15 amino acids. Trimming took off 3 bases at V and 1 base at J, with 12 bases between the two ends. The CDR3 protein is CASSLGGARQETQYF. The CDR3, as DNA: TGTGCCAGCAGCTTGGGCGGGGCCCGCCAAGAGACCCAGTACTTC. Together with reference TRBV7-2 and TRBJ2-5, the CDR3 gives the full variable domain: GAGVSQSPSNKVTEKGKDVELRCDPISGHTALYWYRQSLGQGLEFLIYFQGNSAPDKSGLPSDRFSAERTGGSVSTLTIQRTQQEDSAVYLCASSLGGARQETQYFGPGTRLLVL.

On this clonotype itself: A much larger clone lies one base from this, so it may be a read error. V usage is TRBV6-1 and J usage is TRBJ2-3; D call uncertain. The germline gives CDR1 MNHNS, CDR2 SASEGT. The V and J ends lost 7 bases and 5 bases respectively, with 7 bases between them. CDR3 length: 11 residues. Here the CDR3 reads CASTEGDTQYF. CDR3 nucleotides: TGTGCCAGCACCGAAGGAGATACGCAGTATTTT.

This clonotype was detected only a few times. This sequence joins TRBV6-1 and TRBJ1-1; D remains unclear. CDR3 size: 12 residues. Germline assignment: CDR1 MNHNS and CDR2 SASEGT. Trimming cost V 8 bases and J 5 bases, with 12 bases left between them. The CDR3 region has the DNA TGTGCCAGCTCGCCCAGCGTTACTGAAGCTTTCTTT. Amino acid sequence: CASSPSVTEAFF.

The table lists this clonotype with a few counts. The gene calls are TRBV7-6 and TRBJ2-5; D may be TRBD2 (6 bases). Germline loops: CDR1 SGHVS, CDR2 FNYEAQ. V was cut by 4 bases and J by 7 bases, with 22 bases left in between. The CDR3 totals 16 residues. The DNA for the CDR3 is TGTGCCAGCAGCTCGCCGTGGGGTAGCGGCCGTAGGACCCAGTACTTC. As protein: CASSSPWGSGRRTQYF.

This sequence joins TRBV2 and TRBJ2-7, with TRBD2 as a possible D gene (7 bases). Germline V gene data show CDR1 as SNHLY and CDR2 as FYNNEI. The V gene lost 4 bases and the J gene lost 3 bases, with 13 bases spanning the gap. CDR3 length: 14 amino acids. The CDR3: CASSGIGGGYEQYF. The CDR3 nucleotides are TGTGCCAGCAGTGGAATAGGGGGGGGCTACGAGCAGTACTTC.

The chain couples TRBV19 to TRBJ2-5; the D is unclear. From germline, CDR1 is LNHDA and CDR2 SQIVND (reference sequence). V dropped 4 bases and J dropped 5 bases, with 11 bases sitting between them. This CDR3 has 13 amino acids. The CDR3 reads CASSTTAWETQYF. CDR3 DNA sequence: TGTGCCAGTAGTACCACAGCGTGGGAGACCCAGTACTTC.

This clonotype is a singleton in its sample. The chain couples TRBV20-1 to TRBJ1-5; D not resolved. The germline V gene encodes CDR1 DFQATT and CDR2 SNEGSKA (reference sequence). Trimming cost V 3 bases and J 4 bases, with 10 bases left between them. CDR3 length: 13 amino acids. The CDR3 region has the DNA TGCAGTGCTAGTTCACAAAAGAATCAGCCCCAGCATTTT. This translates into CSASSQKNQPQHF.

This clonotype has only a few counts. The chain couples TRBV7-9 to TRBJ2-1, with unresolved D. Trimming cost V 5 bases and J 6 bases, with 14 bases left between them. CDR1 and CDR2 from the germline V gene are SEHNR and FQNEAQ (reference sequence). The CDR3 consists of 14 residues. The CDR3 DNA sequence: TGTGCCAGCAGCCCACCTACCCCCGTCAATGAGCAGTTCTTC. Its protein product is CASSPPTPVNEQFF.

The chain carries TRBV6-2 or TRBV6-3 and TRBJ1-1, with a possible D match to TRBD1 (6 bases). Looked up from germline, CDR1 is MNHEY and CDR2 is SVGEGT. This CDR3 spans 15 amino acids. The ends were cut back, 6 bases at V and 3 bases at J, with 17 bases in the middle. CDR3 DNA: TGTGCCAGCAGAGAGCTTAAGGGGGGCGACACTGAAGCTTTCTTT. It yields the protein CASRELKGGDTEAFF.

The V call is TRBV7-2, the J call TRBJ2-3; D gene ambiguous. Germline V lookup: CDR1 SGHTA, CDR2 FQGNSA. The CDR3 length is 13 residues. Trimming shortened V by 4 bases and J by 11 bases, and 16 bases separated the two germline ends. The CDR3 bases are TGTGCCAGCAGCTCCCGATCCCGATCAAAGCAGTATTTT. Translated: CASSSRSRSKQYF.

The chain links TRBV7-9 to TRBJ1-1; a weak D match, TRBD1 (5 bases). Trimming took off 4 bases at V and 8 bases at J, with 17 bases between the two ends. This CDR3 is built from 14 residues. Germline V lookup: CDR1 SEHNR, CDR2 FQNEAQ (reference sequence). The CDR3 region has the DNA TGTGCCAGCAGCTCCATTACAGGTTCCCTAGAAGCTTTCTTT. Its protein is CASSSITGSLEAFF.

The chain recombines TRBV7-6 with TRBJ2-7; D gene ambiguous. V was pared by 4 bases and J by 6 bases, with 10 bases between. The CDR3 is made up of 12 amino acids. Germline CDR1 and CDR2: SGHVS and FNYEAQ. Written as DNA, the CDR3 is TGTGCCAGCAGCTCCACGGCCTTCGAGCAGTACTTC. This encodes CASSSTAFEQYF.

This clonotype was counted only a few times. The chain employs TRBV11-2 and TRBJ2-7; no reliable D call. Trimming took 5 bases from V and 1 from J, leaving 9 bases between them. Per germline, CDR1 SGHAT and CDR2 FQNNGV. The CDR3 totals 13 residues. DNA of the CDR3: TGTGCCAGCAGCATCCAACCTTCCTACGAGCAGTACTTC. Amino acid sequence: CASSIQPSYEQYF.

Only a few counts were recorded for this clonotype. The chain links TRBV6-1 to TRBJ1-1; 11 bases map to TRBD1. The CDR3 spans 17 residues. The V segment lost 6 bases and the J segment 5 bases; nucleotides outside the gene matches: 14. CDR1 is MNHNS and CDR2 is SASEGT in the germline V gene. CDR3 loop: CASSPTGTGGWRTEAFF. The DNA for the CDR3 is TGTGCCAGCAGCCCTACCGGGACAGGGGGTTGGAGAACTGAAGCTTTCTTT.

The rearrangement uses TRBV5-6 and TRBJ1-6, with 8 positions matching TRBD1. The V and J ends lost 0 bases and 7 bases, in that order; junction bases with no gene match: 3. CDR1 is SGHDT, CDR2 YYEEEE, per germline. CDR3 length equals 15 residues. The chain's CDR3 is CASSLETGVNSPLHF. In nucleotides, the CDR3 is TGTGCCAGCAGCTTGGAGACAGGGGTAAATTCACCCCTCCACTTT.

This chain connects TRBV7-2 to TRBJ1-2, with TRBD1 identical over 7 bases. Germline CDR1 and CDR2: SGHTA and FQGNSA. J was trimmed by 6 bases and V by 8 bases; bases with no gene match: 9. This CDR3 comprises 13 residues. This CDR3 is CASLDAGGNGYTF. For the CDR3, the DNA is TGTGCCAGCCTGGACGCAGGGGGTAATGGCTACACCTTC.

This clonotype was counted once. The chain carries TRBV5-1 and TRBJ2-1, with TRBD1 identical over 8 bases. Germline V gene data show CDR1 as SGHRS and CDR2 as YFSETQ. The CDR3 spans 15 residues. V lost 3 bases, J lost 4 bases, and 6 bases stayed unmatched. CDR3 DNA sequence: TGCGCCAGCAGCTATTCGACAGGGGTGTACAATGAGCAGTTCTTC. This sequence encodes CASSYSTGVYNEQFF.

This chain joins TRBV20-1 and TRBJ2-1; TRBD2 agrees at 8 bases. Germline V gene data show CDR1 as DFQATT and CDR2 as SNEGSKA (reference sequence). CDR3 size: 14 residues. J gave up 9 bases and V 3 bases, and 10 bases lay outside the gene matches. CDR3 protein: CSARSGRGRSEQFF. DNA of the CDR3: TGCAGTGCTAGGAGCGGGAGAGGGAGGAGTGAGCAGTTCTTC.

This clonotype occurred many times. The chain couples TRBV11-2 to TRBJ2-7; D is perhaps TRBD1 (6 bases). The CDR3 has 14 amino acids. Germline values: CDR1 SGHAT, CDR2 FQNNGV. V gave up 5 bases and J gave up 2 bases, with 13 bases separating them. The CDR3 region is CASSPTGYTYEQYF. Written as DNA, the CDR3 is TGTGCCAGCAGCCCGACAGGATATACCTACGAGCAGTACTTC.

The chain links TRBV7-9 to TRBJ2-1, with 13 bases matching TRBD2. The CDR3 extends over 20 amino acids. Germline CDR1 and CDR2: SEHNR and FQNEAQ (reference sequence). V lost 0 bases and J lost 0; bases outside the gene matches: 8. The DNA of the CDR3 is TGTGCCAGCAGCTTAGCCATTGGGACTAGCGGGACTAGCTCCTACAATGAGCAGTTCTTC. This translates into CASSLAIGTSGTSSYNEQFF.

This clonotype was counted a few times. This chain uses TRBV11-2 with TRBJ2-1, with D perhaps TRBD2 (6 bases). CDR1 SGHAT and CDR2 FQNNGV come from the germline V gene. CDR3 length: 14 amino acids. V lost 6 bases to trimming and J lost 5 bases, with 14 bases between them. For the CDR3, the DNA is TGTGCCAGCAGAGGTGGAGGGGCGAACAATGAGCAGTTCTTC. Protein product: CASRGGGANNEQFF. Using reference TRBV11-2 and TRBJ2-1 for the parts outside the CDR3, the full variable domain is EAGVAQSPRYKIIEKRQSVAFWCNPISGHATLYWYQQILGQGPKLLIQFQNNGVVDDSQLPKDRFSAERLKGVDSTLKIQPAKLEDSAVYLCASRGGGANNEQFFGPGTRLTVL.

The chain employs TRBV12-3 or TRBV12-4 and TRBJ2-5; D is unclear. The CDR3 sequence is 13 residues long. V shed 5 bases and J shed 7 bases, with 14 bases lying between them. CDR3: CASSPASGGTQYF. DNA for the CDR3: TGTGCCAGCAGTCCAGCTAGTGGTGGGACCCAGTACTTC.

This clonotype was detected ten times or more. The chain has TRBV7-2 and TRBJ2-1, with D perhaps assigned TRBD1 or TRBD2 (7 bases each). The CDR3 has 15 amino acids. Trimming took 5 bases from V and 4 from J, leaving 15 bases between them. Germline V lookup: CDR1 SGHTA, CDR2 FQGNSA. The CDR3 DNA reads TGTGCCAGCAGCCAGGGGGGGGGTGCTTACAATGAGCAGTTCTTC. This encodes CASSQGGGAYNEQFF. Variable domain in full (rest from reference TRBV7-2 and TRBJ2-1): GAGVSQSPSNKVTEKGKDVELRCDPISGHTALYWYRQSLGQGLEFLIYFQGNSAPDKSGLPSDRFSAERTGGSVSTLTIQRTQQEDSAVYLCASSQGGGAYNEQFFGPGTRLTVL.